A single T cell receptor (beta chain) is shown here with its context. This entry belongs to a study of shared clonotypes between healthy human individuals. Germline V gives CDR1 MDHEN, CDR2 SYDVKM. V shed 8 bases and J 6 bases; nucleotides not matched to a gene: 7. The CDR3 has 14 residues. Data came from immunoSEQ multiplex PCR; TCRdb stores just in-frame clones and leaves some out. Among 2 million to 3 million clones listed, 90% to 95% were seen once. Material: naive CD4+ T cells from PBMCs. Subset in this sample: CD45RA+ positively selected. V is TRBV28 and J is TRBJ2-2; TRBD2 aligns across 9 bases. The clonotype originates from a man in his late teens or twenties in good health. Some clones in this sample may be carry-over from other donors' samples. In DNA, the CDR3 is TGTGCCAGCGATAATAGCGGGAGTCCCGGGGAGCTGTTTTTT. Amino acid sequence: CASDNSGSPGELFF.